The 15 T cell receptor beta chains below come from one sample, sequenced in a study of post-analysis software for immune sequencing data. Broader study findings: About 5 TRBV segments occurring more often in patients than controls included TRBV5-6, TRBV5-1 and TRBV20-1.

Unique molecular identifiers featured in each of the TCR beta cDNA libraries. From the PCR reads, TCRdb called clonotypes with MiXCR, one entry per CDR3 protein. The sample has 650,000 to 850,000 distinct CDR3 sequences; around 42% are singletons. Their target antigens are unknown. Sequencing was done on a sample of blood. The receptors were gathered from a girl aged 5-17 years with multiple sclerosis.

This clonotype has more than one count but fewer than ten. The gene calls are TRBV12-3 or TRBV12-4 and TRBJ2-1; possibly TRBD1 or TRBD2 for D (5 bases each). Between the trimmed V and J ends, which lost 7 bases and 6 bases, there was a span of 16 bases. The CDR3 is 14 amino acids. The CDR3 spells CASIWDGVGNEQFF. The CDR3 nucleotides read TGTGCCAGCATCTGGGACGGAGTCGGCAATGAGCAGTTCTTC.

This clonotype was seen a handful of times. The DNA of the CDR3 is TGTGCCAGCAGTACCGACACCTATGGCTACACCTTC. Protein sequence: CASSTDTYGYTF. The chain uses TRBV2 and TRBJ1-2; D is ambiguous. Looked up from germline, CDR1 is SNHLY and CDR2 is FYNNEI. The germline V and J ends were trimmed by 5 bases and 4 bases, with 8 bases remaining between them. The CDR3 is 12 amino acids.

The V call is TRBV29-1, the J call TRBJ2-7; 8 bases align to TRBD1. The CDR3 covers 12 residues. J was trimmed by 5 bases and V by 6 bases; bases with no gene match: 6. CDR1 is SQVTM and CDR2 is ANQGSEA in the germline V gene. The CDR3 coding sequence is TGCAGCGTGCACAGGGGGGTCAACGAGCAGTACTTC. Its translation is CSVHRGVNEQYF.

CDR3 in amino acids: CASSLRASGRVRGQETQYF. CDR3 coding DNA: TGTGCCAGCAGCTTAAGGGCTAGCGGGAGAGTCCGGGGCCAAGAGACCCAGTACTTC. This chain connects TRBV5-4 to TRBJ2-5, with 10 nucleotides matching TRBD2. Losses at the gene ends were 2 bases for V and 1 base for J; bases not matched to a gene: 14. From germline, CDR1 is SGHNT and CDR2 YYREEE (reference sequence). This CDR3 is built from 19 residues.

The chain employs TRBV5-1 and TRBJ1-1; TRBD1 matches 9 bases. CDR1 and CDR2 (germline): SGHRS, YFSETQ. Unmatched junction bases numbered 5, after V lost 1 base and J lost 4 bases. The CDR3 consists of 15 residues. As DNA, the CDR3 is TGCGCCAGCAGCTTGCTGGGGACAGGGAGCACTGAAGCTTTCTTT. Translated: CASSLLGTGSTEAFF.

The rearrangement links TRBV11-1 to TRBJ2-1; 7 bases agree with TRBD2. Germline values: CDR1 SGHAT, CDR2 FQDESV (reference sequence). J gave up 0 bases and V 5 bases, and 22 bases lay outside the gene matches. The CDR3 spans 21 residues. CDR3 sequence: CASSPYLRAGPAGGSYNEQFF. The CDR3 region has the DNA TGTGCCAGCAGCCCCTATCTACGAGCGGGGCCAGCTGGGGGCTCCTACAATGAGCAGTTCTTC.

The V gene is TRBV11-2, the J gene TRBJ2-7; tentatively, D is TRBD1 or TRBD2 (5 bases each). The CDR3 sequence is 17 residues long. Germline CDR1 and CDR2: SGHAT and FQNNGV. V lost 6 bases and J lost 1, with 22 bases in between. The CDR3 region has the DNA TGTGCCAGCAGACCAATCGCCGGGACGTGGGCTTCCTACGAGCAGTACTTC. Its translation: CASRPIAGTWASYEQYF.

Ten or more counts support this clonotype. The chain joins TRBV20-1 to TRBJ2-5; 9 bases are a match to TRBD1. V trimming: 5 bases; J trimming: 4 bases; junction bases outside the gene matches: 8. The CDR3 contains 14 residues. The V gene's germline CDR1 is DFQATT and CDR2 SNEGSKA (reference sequence). In nucleotides, the CDR3 is TGCAGTGCTGCGGGACAGGGAATGGGAGAGACCCAGTACTTC. Translating it yields CSAAGQGMGETQYF.

The chain is built from TRBV12-3 or TRBV12-4 and TRBJ2-6; D might be TRBD2 (6 bases). The V and J ends lost 6 bases and 2 bases respectively, with 17 bases between them. This CDR3 is 17 amino acids long. For the CDR3, the DNA is TGTGCCAGCAGCCTGCCCGCGGGGCGCCCTGGGGCCAACGTCCTGACTTTC. Translated, it gives CASSLPAGRPGANVLTF.

The chain joins TRBV20-1 to TRBJ2-5; TRBD2 matches 7 bases. The CDR3 is 15 amino acids. V lost 4 bases to trimming and J lost 1 base; unmatched junction nucleotides: 9. The germline CDR1 and CDR2 sequences are DFQATT and SNEGSKA (reference sequence). The CDR3 loop is CSATPEVAGQETQYF. The CDR3 bases are TGCAGTGCTACCCCTGAGGTAGCGGGCCAAGAGACCCAGTACTTC.

This clonotype was found a few times. This rearrangement joins TRBV5-1 to TRBJ2-5; 10 positions match TRBD2. V trimming: 7 bases; J trimming: 5 bases; junction bases outside the gene matches: 8. The CDR3 consists of 14 residues. Germline CDR1 SGHRS, CDR2 YFSETQ. CDR3 loop: CASAMGTSDETQYF. Written as DNA, the CDR3 is TGCGCCAGCGCCATGGGGACTAGCGACGAGACCCAGTACTTC.

This clonotype showed up just a few times. The chain has TRBV9 and TRBJ2-3, with TRBD1 matching over 8 bases. The germline CDR1 and CDR2 sequences are SGDLS and YYNGEE. There are 15 residues in the CDR3. V lost 5 bases and J lost 2; bases outside the gene matches: 7. CDR3: CASRLGTGATDTQYF. The DNA for the CDR3 is TGTGCCAGCAGGTTAGGGACAGGAGCCACAGATACGCAGTATTTT.

The chain employs TRBV7-2 and TRBJ2-7; unclear D gene. V was cut by 1 base and J by 0 bases, with 10 bases left in between. The CDR3 runs to 15 residues. Germline V CDR1 and CDR2: SGHTA, FQGNSA. This CDR3 is CASSLVSIISYEQYF. CDR3 DNA sequence: TGTGCCAGCAGCTTAGTCTCGATTATCTCCTACGAGCAGTACTTC.

The rearrangement uses TRBV12-3 or TRBV12-4 and TRBJ1-5; D is unclear. The CDR3 has 13 residues. Trimming left V 2 bases short and J 9 bases short, with 11 bases between. The CDR3 sequence: CASSLSPSRPQHF. Written as DNA, the CDR3 is TGTGCCAGCAGTTTAAGTCCCTCCAGGCCCCAGCATTTT.

V and J are TRBV7-2 and TRBJ2-6; D not resolved. V was pared by 5 bases and J by 0 bases, with 11 bases between. The CDR3 has 16 residues. The V gene's germline CDR1 is SGHTA and CDR2 FQGNSA. CDR3 in amino acids: CASSPRAASGANVLTF. The CDR3 nucleotides are TGTGCCAGCAGCCCTCGGGCGGCCTCTGGGGCCAACGTCCTGACTTTC.